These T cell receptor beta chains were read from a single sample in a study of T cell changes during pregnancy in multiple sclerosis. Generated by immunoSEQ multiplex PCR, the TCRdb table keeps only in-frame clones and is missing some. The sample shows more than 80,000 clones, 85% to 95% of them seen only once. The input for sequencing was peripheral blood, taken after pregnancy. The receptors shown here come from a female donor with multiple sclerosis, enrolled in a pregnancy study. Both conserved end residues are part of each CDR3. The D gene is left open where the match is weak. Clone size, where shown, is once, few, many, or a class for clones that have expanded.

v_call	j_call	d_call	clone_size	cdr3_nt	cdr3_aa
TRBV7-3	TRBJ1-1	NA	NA	TGTGCCAGCAGTTCAACAGTTGGACAGCTGCTGAACACTGAAGCTTTCTTT	CASSSTVGQLLNTEAFF
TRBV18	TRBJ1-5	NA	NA	TGTGCCAGCTCACCACGGGGGGATCAGCCCCAGCATTTT	CASSPRGDQPQHF
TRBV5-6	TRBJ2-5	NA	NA	TGTGCCAGCAGTTCGACAGGGGAGGGAGAAGAGACCCAGTACTTC	CASSSTGEGEETQYF
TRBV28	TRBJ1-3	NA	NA	TGTGCCAGCAGTCCCTCGGGGGACGGAGCTTCTGGAAACACCATATATTTT	CASSPSGDGASGNTIYF
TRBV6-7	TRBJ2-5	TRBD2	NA	TGTGCCAGCAGCATACTCCTGGGACTAGCGGGAGAGGAGCGGCCACAAGAGACCCAGTACTTC	CASSILLGLAGEERPQETQYF
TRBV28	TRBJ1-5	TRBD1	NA	TGTGCCAGCAGTTTATGGGGCGAGGGGACAGGGGCCTCGGCCCAGCATTTT	CASSLWGEGTGASAQHF
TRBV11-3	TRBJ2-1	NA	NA	TGTGCCAGCAGCTTAGGCCCGAGGGAGCAGTTCTTC	CASSLGPREQFF
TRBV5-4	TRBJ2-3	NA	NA	TGTGCCAGCAGCCAACTTCTCACAGATACGCAGTATTTT	CASSQLLTDTQYF
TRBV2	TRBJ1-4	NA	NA	TGTGCCAGCATGAGGGATATTAATGAAAAACTGTTTTTT	CASMRDINEKLFF
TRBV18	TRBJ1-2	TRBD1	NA	TGTGCCAGCTCATTAGACAGGGGGCGACGCAACTATGGCTACACCTTC	CASSLDRGRRNYGYTF
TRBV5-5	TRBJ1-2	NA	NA	TGTGCCAGCAGCTACTCTTTGGGGACTTCCAACTATGGCTACACCTTC	CASSYSLGTSNYGYTF
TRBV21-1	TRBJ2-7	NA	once	TGTGCCAGCAGCATTTGGGCTGATCTCTACGAGCAGTACTTC	CASSIWADLYEQYF
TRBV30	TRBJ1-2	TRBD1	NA	TGTGCCTGGAGGGCTTCGACAGGGCCTAACTATGGCTACACCTTC	CAWRASTGPNYGYTF
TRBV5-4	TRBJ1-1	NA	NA	TGTGCCAGCAGCTTGACAGGGAGTAGCGCTGAAGCTTTCTTT	CASSLTGSSAEAFF
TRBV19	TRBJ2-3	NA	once	TGTGCCAGTAGTTGGACAGGGATATTCGCGGGAGGGCCTCTCGATACGCAGTATTTT	CASSWTGIFAGGPLDTQYF
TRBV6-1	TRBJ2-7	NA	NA	TGTGCCAGCAGTTTGGGGGGGCGCGGGGTCGAGCAGTACTTC	CASSLGGRGVEQYF
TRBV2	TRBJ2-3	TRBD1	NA	TGTGCCAGCAGTAACGTGGGACAGGGCACAGATACGCAGTATTTT	CASSNVGQGTDTQYF
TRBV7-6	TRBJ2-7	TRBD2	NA	TGTGCCAGCAGCCCCTCGGGTGCGGGAGGGGAGAGGAACGAGCAGTACTTC	CASSPSGAGGERNEQYF
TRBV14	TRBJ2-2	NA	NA	TGTGCCAGCAGCCTTGACTGGAACACCGGGGAGCTGTTTTTT	CASSLDWNTGELFF
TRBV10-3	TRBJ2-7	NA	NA	TGTGCCATCCAGGGGCCATCCTACGAGCAGTACTTC	CAIQGPSYEQYF
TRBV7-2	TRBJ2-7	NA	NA	TGTGCCAGCAGCTTAGTAGGGTCGGGAGCCTACGAGCAGTACTTC	CASSLVGSGAYEQYF
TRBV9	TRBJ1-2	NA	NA	TGTGCCAGCAGCCCCCGGACAGATTCAAACTATGGCTACACCTTC	CASSPRTDSNYGYTF
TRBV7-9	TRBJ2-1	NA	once	TGTGCCAGCAGCTCTCGGGACTGGATTCACAATGAGCAGTTCTTC	CASSSRDWIHNEQFF
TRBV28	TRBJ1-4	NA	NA	TGTGCCACCCGAAGGCGGGAACGAAAACTGTTTTTT	CATRRRERKLFF
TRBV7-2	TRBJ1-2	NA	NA	TGTGCCAGCAGCCTTCAGGGCTATGGCTACACCTTC	CASSLQGYGYTF
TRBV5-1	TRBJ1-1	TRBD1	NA	TGCGCCAGCAGCTTGAGGACAGGGGGGGGAACTGAAGCTTTCTTT	CASSLRTGGGTEAFF
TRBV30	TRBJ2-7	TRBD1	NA	TGTGCCTGGAGTGGGGGACAGGGCTACGAGCAGTACTTC	CAWSGGQGYEQYF
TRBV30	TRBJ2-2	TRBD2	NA	TGTGCCTGGAGTGTGTTAGCGGGAGGGAACGGGGAGCTGTTTTTT	CAWSVLAGGNGELFF
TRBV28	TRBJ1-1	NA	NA	TGTGCCAGCAGTTTAGCGCGGAACACTGAAGCTTTCTTT	CASSLARNTEAFF
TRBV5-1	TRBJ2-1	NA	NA	TGCGCCAGCAGCTGGGACAGTCGGGGGACAAGTGAGCAGTTCTTC	CASSWDSRGTSEQFF
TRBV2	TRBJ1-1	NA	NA	TGTGCCAGCCTCCCATCTAGGAGTGAAGCTTTCTTT	CASLPSRSEAFF
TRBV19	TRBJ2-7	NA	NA	TGTGCCAGTAGTATAGTTTCAGGGAACTACGAGCAGTACTTC	CASSIVSGNYEQYF
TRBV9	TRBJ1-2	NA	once	TGTGCCAGCAGCGTAGGGGGAGGGGATATCGGAGGCTACACCTTC	CASSVGGGDIGGYTF
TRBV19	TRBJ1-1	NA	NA	TGTGCCAGTAGAGTGGAGGGCTACACTGAAGCTTTCTTT	CASRVEGYTEAFF
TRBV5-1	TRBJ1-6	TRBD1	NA	TGCGCCAGCAGCCACGTCCCGGACAGGGCTAATTCACCCCTCCACTTT	CASSHVPDRANSPLHF
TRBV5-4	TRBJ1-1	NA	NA	TGTGCCAGCAGGAAACGTGGCGGGGACACTGAAGCTTTCTTT	CASRKRGGDTEAFF
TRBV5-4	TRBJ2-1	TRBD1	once	TGTGCCAGCAGTTCCCCGGGACAGGTGAACAATGAGCAGTTCTTC	CASSSPGQVNNEQFF
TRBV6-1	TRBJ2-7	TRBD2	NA	TGTGCCAGCAGTTCCGGGGGGAGCTCCTACGAGCAGTACTTC	CASSSGGSSYEQYF
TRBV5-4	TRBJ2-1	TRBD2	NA	TGTGCCAGCAGCGGCGGCGGTGCGGGAGCCAATGAGCAGTTCTTC	CASSGGGAGANEQFF
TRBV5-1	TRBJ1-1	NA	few	TGCGCCAGCAGCCCGGGTGGAGGGTTGGGCACTGAAGCTTTCTTT	CASSPGGGLGTEAFF
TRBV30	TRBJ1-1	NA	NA	TGTGCCTGGAGTGTACGTGGGAGTACTGAAGCTTTCTTT	CAWSVRGSTEAFF
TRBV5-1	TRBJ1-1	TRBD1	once	TGCGCCAGCAGGGGACAGGGGGGCGATGTCACTGAAGCTTTCTTT	CASRGQGGDVTEAFF
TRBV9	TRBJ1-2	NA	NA	TGTGCCAGCAGCGTCCATTTGGAGGGTACCTATGGCTACACCTTC	CASSVHLEGTYGYTF
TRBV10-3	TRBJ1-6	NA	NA	TGTGCCATCAGTGAGACATCGGGTCTGAGCTCCTATAATTCACCCCTCCACTTT	CAISETSGLSSYNSPLHF
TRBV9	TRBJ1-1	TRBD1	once	TGTGCCAGCAGCGAGGGGACAGGGGGCTGGGACACTGAAGCTTTCTTT	CASSEGTGGWDTEAFF
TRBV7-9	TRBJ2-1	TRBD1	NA	TGTGCCAGCAGCACACCAGACAGGGGCCACAATGAGCAGTTCTTC	CASSTPDRGHNEQFF
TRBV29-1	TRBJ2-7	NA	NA	TGCAGCGTTGCGGTAGGGGTGAACGAGCAGTACTTC	CSVAVGVNEQYF
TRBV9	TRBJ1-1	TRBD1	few	TGTGCCAGCAGCCCCCGACAGGGAGTCACTGAAGCTTTCTTT	CASSPRQGVTEAFF
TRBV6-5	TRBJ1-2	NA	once	TGTGCCAGCAGTTACCCCCGTCCGGGGAAGTATGGCTACACCTTC	CASSYPRPGKYGYTF